The TCR beta chain under discussion was sequenced for a study of T cells expressing NK-cell markers. Study-wide context: One of eight sequenced donors was HCMV-seronegative; the other seven were seropositive.

Whole-study findings and limits: Each of roughly six donors carried dominant NKG2C+ clonotypes accounting for about 1.0-7.0% of CD8+ T cells. What remained unclear was the HCMV specificity of expanded NKG2C+ T cell clones.

About this clonotype itself: Its antigen is not known.

TCR beta cDNA was generated via 5'RACE template switching incorporating UMIs. After re-calling the 5' RACE reads, TCRdb lists one entry per CDR3 protein, DNA absent. The sample has over 250,000 distinct CDR3 sequences. The CDR3 is 13 residues long. The germline gives CDR1 DFQATT, CDR2 SNEGSKA (reference sequence). Sequencing used blood T cells: a sorted CD56 or NKG2C T cell subset, CD4+ or CD8+ T cells, or bulk PBMC T cells (not recorded which). The TCR sequence derives from a woman between 18 and 70 years old in good health. The chain employs TRBV20-1 and TRBJ2-4; TCRdb reports TRBD2, a call that lacks DNA to check it against. The chain's CDR3 is CSADRTSGSIQYF.